This is a list of T cell receptor beta chains from one sample in a study of cytomegalovirus exposure and HLA in healthy donors. Generated by immunoSEQ multiplex PCR, the TCRdb table keeps only in-frame clones and is missing some. The repertoire holds nearly 110,000 clones, 65% to 85% seen once, with around 2.4% in the top ten. Input material: PBMCs. These receptors originate from a man aged 25-45 years in good health and CMV-seronegative. Each CDR3 is given with its conserved first and last residue. Each record gives: J gene, V gene, CDR3 protein.

j_gene: TRBJ1-1
v_gene: TRBV7-8
CDR3aa: CASSHNGRGKAFF

j_gene: TRBJ2-2
v_gene: TRBV14
CDR3aa: CASNRDRATGELFF

j_gene: TRBJ2-3
v_gene: TRBV9
CDR3aa: CASSPGRSSTDTQYF

j_gene: TRBJ1-1
v_gene: TRBV19
CDR3aa: CASSIAQKNTEAFF

j_gene: TRBJ2-1
v_gene: TRBV5-3
CDR3aa: CARSWQVPGLHLQGNEQFF

j_gene: TRBJ2-7
v_gene: TRBV6-5
CDR3aa: CASSRDRGTYEQYF

j_gene: TRBJ2-7
v_gene: TRBV7-9
CDR3aa: CASSDDRGRYEQYF

j_gene: TRBJ2-1
v_gene: TRBV4-1
CDR3aa: CASSQGQGTYNEQFF

j_gene: TRBJ2-1
v_gene: TRBV28
CDR3aa: CASSLLTSGSDNEQFF

j_gene: TRBJ1-2
v_gene: TRBV29-1
CDR3aa: CSAPGTGAFGYTF

j_gene: TRBJ2-1
v_gene: TRBV7-6
CDR3aa: CASSWLAGRDNEQFF

j_gene: TRBJ2-7
v_gene: TRBV10-3
CDR3aa: CAISESGSRGHEQYF

j_gene: TRBJ1-2
v_gene: TRBV5-1
CDR3aa: CASSGGTVYGYTF

j_gene: TRBJ1-6
v_gene: TRBV5-1
CDR3aa: CASSLAWGQGGNSPLHF

j_gene: TRBJ2-3
v_gene: TRBV28
CDR3aa: CASSFLQGRTDTQYF

j_gene: TRBJ1-2
v_gene: TRBV5-8
CDR3aa: CASKGGAGYGYTF

j_gene: TRBJ2-1
v_gene: TRBV6-4
CDR3aa: CASSELATNYNEQFF

j_gene: TRBJ2-3
v_gene: TRBV6-1
CDR3aa: CASSEGLAGGTDTQYF

j_gene: TRBJ2-7
v_gene: TRBV7-2
CDR3aa: CASSLEIAGFSYEQYF

j_gene: TRBJ2-2
v_gene: TRBV7-3
CDR3aa: CASSFVASGELFF

j_gene: TRBJ1-2
v_gene: TRBV11-2
CDR3aa: CASSLEQGAYGYTF

j_gene: TRBJ2-5
v_gene: TRBV7-2
CDR3aa: CASSFRRGETQYF

j_gene: TRBJ1-6
v_gene: TRBV9
CDR3aa: CASSVGPGLNSPLHF

j_gene: TRBJ2-2
v_gene: TRBV4-1
CDR3aa: CASSRPYQGGPGELFF

j_gene: TRBJ1-1
v_gene: TRBV29-1
CDR3aa: CSVTSPGGSTEAFF

j_gene: TRBJ1-1
v_gene: TRBV2
CDR3aa: CASSEMTFNTEAFF

j_gene: TRBJ2-7
v_gene: TRBV5-8
CDR3aa: CASSLRAGPTYEQYF

j_gene: TRBJ1-3
v_gene: TRBV6-5
CDR3aa: CASSVRQVESGTIYF

j_gene: TRBJ2-1
v_gene: TRBV9
CDR3aa: CASSNPGLAGARGHNEQFF

j_gene: TRBJ1-1
v_gene: TRBV6-5
CDR3aa: CASSYSAGAGTEAFF

j_gene: TRBJ1-1
v_gene: TRBV5-1
CDR3aa: CASRGQYEAFF

j_gene: TRBJ2-7
v_gene: TRBV29-1
CDR3aa: CSGTAGQGRSYEQYF

j_gene: TRBJ2-2
v_gene: TRBV5-4
CDR3aa: CASSLSAGGLGGELFF

j_gene: TRBJ2-2
v_gene: TRBV2
CDR3aa: CASRKREGRDTGELFF

j_gene: TRBJ2-3
v_gene: TRBV9
CDR3aa: CASSVPTSGSPDTQYF